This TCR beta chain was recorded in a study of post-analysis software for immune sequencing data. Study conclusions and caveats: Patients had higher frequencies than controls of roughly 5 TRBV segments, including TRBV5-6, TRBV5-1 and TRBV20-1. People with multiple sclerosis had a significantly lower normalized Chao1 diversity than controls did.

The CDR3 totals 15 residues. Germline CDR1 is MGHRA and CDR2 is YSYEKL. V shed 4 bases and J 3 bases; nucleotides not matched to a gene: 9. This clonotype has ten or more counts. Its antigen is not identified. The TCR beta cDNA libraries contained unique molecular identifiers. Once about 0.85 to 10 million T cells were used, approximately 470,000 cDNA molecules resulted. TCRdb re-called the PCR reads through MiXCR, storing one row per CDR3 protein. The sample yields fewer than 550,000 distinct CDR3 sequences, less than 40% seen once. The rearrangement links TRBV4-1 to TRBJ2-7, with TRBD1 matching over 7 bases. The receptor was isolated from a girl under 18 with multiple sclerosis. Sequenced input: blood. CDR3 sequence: CASSPHGTEYYEQYF. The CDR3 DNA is TGCGCCAGCAGCCCCCACGGGACAGAGTACTACGAGCAGTACTTC.